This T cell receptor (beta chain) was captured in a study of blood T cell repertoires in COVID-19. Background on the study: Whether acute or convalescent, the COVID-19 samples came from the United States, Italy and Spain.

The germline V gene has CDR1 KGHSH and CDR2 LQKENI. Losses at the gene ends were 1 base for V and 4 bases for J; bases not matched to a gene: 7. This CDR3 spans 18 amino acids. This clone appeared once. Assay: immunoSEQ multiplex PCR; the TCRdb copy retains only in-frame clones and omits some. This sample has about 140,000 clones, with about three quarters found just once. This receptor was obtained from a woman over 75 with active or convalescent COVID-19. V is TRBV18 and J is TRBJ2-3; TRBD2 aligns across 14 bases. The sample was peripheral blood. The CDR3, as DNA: TGTGCCAGCTCACCACTACCCCCGACTAGCGGGGGGGCAGATACGCAGTATTTT. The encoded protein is CASSPLPPTSGGADTQYF. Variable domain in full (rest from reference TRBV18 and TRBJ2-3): NAGVMQNPRHLVRRRGQEARLRCSPMKGHSHVYWYRQLPEEGLKFMVYLQKENIIDESGMPKERFSAEFPKEGPSILRIQQVVRGDSAAYFCASSPLPPTSGGADTQYFGPGTRLTVL.